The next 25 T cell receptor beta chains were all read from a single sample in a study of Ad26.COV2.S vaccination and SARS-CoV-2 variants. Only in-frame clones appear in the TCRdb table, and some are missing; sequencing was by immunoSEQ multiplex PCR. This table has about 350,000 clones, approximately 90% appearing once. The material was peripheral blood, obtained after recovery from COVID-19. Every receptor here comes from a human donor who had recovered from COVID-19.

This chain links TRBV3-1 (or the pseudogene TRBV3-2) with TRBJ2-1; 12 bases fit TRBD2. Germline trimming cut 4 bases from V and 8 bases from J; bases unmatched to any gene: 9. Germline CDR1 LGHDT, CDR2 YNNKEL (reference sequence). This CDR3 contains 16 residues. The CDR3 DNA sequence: TGTGCCAGCAGCCCAACGCTAGCGGGGGGGCTTGATGAGCAGTTCTTC. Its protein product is CASSPTLAGGLDEQFF.

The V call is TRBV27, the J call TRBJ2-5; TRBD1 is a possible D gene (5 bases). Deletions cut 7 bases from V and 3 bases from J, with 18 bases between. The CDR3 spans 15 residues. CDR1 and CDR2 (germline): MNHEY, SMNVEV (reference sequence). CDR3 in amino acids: CASTPMWGDKETQYF. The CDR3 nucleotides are TGTGCCAGCACTCCAATGTGGGGCGATAAAGAGACCCAGTACTTC.

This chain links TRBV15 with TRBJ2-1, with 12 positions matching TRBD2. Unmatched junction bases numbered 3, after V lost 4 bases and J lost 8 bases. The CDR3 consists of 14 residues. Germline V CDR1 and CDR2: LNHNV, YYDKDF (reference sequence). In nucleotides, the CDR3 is TGTGCCACCAGCATTCGGACTAGCGGGGATGAGCAGTTCTTC. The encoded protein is CATSIRTSGDEQFF.

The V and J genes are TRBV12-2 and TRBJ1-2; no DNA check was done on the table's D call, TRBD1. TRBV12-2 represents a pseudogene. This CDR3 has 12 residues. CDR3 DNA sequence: TGTTCTCTTGAGGGACAGGGGTTCGGCTACACCTTC. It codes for CSLEGQGFGYTF.

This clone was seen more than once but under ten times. The CDR3 loop reads CAGGRGQPYGYTF. CDR3 sequence (DNA): TGTGCCGGGGGACGGGGACAGCCCTATGGCTACACCTTC. This chain links TRBV6-6 with TRBJ1-2; 7 nucleotides match TRBD1. The germline V gene has CDR1 MNHNY and CDR2 SVGAGI (reference sequence). CDR3 size: 13 residues. Trimming took 11 bases from V and 4 from J; bases not matched to a gene: 10.

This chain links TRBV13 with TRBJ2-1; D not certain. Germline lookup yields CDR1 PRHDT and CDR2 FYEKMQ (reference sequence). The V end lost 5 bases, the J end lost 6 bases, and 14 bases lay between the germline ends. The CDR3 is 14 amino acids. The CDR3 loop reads CASSPPSRLNEQFF. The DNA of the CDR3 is TGTGCCAGCAGCCCCCCCTCCCGGCTCAATGAGCAGTTCTTC.

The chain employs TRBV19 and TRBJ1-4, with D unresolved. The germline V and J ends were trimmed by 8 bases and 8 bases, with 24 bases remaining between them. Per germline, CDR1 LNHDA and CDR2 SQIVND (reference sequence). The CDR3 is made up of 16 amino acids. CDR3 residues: CASSGWASSSGEKLFF. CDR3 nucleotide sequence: TGTGCCAGTTCCGGCTGGGCCAGCTCCTCGGGGGAAAAACTGTTTTTT.

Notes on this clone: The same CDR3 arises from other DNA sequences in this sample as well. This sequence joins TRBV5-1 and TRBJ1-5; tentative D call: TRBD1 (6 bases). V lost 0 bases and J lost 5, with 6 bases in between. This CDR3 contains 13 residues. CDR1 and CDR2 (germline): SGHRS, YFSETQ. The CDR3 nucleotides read TGCGCCAGCAGCTTGGCAGGGGATCAGCCCCAGCATTTT. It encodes CASSLAGDQPQHF.

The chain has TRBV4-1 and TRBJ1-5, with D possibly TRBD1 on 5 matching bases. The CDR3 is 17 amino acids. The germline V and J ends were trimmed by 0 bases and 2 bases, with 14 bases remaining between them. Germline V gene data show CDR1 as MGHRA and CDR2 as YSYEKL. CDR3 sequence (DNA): TGCGCCAGCAGCCAAGATGGGGCCATCCAGGGCAATCAGCCCCAGCATTTT. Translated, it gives CASSQDGAIQGNQPQHF.

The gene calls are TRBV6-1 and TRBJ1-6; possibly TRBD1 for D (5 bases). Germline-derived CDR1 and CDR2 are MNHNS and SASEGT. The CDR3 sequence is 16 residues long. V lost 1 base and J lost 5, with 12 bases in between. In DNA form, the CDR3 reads TGTGCCAGCAGTGAAGTGAGGGGATCGCATAATTCACCCCTCCACTTT. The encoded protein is CASSEVRGSHNSPLHF.

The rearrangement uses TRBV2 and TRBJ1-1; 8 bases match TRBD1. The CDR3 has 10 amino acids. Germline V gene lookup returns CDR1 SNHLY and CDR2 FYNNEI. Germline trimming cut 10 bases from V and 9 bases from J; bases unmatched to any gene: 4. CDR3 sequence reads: CATRTGKAFF. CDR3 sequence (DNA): TGTGCCACCCGGACAGGGAAAGCTTTCTTT.

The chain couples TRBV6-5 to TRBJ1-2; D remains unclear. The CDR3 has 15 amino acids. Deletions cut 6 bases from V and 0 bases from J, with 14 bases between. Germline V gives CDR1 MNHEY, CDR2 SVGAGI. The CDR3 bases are TGTGCCAGCAGACCACCCCGGGCCACTAACTATGGCTACACCTTC. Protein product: CASRPPRATNYGYTF.

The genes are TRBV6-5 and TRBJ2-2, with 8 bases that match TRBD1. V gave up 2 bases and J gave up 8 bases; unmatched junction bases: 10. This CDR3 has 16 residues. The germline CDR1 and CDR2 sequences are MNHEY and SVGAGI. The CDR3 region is CASSYIGQGAPGELFF. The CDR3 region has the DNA TGTGCCAGCAGTTACATTGGTCAGGGGGCGCCTGGGGAGCTGTTTTTT.

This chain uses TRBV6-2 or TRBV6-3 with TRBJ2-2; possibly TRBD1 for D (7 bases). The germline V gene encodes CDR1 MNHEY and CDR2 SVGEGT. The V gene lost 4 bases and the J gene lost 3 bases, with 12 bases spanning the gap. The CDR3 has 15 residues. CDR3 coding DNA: TGTGCCAGCAGTTTACAGGGGACTGACACCGGGGAGCTGTTTTTT. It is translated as CASSLQGTDTGELFF.

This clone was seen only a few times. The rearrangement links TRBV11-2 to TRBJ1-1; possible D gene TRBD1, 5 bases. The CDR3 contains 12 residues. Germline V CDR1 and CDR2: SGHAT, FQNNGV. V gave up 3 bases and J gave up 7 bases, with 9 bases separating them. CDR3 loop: CASSLGLFEAFF. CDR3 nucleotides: TGTGCCAGCAGCTTGGGACTGTTTGAAGCTTTCTTT.

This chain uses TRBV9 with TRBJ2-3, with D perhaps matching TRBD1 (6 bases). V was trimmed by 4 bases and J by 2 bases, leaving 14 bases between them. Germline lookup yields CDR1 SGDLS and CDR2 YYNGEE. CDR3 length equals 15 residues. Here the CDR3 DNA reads TGTGCCAGCAGCTCAGGATGGGGACACACAGATACGCAGTATTTT. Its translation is CASSSGWGHTDTQYF.

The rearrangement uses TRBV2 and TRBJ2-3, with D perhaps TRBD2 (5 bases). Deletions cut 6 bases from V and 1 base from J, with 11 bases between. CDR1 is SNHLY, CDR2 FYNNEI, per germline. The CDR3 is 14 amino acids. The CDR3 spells CASRVRGGTDTQYF. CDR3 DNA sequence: TGTGCCAGCAGGGTACGGGGAGGCACAGATACGCAGTATTTT.

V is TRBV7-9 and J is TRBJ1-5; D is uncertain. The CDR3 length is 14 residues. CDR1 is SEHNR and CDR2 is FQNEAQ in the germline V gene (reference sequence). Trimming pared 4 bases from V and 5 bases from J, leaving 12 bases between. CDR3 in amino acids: CASSSWAADQPQHF. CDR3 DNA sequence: TGTGCCAGCAGCTCTTGGGCGGCCGATCAGCCCCAGCATTTT.

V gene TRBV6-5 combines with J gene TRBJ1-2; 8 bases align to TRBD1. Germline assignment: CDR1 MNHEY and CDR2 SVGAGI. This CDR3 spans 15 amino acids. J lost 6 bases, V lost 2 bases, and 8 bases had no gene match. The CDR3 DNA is TGTGCCAGCAGTTACGCGACAGGGGCGAAGCATGGCTACACCTTC. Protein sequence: CASSYATGAKHGYTF.

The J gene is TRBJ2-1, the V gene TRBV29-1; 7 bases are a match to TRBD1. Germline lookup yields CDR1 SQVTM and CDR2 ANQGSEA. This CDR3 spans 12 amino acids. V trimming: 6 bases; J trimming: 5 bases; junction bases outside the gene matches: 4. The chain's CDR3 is CSVRDRNNEQFF. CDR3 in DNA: TGCAGCGTACGGGACAGAAACAATGAGCAGTTCTTC.

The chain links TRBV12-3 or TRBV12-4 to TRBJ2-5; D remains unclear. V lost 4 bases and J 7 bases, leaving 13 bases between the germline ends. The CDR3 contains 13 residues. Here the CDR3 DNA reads TGTGCCAGCAGTTCCGGATTAATAGGGACCCAGTACTTC. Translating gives CASSSGLIGTQYF.

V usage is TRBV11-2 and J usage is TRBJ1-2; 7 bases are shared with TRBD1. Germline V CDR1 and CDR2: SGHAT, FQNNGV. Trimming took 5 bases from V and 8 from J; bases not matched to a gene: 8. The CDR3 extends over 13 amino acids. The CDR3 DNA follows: TGTGCCAGCAGCCTCGACAGGGCAAGAGGCTACACCTTC. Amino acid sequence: CASSLDRARGYTF.

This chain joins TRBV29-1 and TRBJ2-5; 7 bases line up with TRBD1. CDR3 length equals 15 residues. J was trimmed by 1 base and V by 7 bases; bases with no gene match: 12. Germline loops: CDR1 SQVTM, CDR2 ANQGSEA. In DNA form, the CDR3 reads TGCAGCGGACGCACCCGGGGACAGACCCAAGAGACCCAGTACTTC. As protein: CSGRTRGQTQETQYF.

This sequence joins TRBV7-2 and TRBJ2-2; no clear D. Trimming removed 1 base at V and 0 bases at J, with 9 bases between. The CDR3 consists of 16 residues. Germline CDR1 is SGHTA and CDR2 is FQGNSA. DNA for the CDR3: TGTGCCAGCAGCTTAGTTAGGTTGGCGAACACCGGGGAGCTGTTTTTT. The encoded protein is CASSLVRLANTGELFF. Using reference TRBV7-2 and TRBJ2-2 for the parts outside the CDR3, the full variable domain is GAGVSQSPSNKVTEKGKDVELRCDPISGHTALYWYRQSLGQGLEFLIYFQGNSAPDKSGLPSDRFSAERTGGSVSTLTIQRTQQEDSAVYLCASSLVRLANTGELFFGEGSRLTVL.

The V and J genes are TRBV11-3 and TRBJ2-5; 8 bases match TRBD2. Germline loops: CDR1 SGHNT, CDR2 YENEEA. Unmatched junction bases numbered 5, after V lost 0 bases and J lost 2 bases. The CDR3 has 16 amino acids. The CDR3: CASSLDHGGGQETQYF. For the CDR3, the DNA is TGTGCCAGCAGCTTAGATCATGGCGGGGGGCAAGAGACCCAGTACTTC.